This T cell receptor (beta chain) emerged from a study of T-cell reconstitution after alpha-beta-depleted transplantation in children. Whole-study results and caveats: The authors attributed T-cell counts and diversity one year after transplant mostly to newly produced T cells. Reportedly, roughly two months post-transplant, alpha-beta T cells arose from several hundred expanded graft clones. Surviving recipient T cells and thymic progenitors underlay high day-60 TCRbeta diversity in some patients.

Unique molecular identifiers featured in how the TCRbeta library was prepared. TCRdb recomputed calls from the PCR reads with MiXCR, one row per CDR3 protein. The sample contains approximately 490,000 distinct CDR3 sequences, 10% to 13% of which appear only once. This clonotype came up many times. The antigen remains undetermined. Germline-derived CDR1 and CDR2 are DFQATT and SNEGSKA (reference sequence). V gave up 1 base and J gave up 3 bases, with 10 bases separating them. This CDR3 has 14 residues. Sequenced here: PBMCs, sampled before TCRalphabeta/CD19-depleted stem cell transplant. The chain combines TRBV20-1 with TRBJ1-5, with D unresolved. The sequence was collected from a child under 10 years old with inherited bone marrow failure, due to receive a stem cell transplant. CDR3 nucleotides: TGCAGTGCTAGAGTTGGGGAGGTCAATCAGCCCCAGCATTTT. Its protein is CSARVGEVNQPQHF.